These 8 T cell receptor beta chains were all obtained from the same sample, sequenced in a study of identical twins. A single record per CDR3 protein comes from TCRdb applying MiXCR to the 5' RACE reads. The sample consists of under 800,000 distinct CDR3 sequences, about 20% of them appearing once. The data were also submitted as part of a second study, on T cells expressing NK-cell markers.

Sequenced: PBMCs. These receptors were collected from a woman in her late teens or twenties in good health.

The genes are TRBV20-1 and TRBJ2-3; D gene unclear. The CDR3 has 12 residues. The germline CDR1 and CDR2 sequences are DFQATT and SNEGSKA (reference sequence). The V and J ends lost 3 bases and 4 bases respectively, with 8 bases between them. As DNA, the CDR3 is TGCAGTGCTAGGCGGCAGGCAGATACGCAGTATTTT. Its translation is CSARRQADTQYF.

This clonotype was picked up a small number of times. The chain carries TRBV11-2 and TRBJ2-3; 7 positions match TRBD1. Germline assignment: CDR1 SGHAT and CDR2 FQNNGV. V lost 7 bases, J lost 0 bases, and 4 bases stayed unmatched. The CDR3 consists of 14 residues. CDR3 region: CASIRGHSTDTQYF. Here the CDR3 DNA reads TGTGCCAGCATTAGGGGGCATAGCACAGATACGCAGTATTTT.

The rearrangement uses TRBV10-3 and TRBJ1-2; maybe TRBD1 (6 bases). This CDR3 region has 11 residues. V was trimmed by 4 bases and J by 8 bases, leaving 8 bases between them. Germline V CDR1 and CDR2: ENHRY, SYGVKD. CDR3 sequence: CAISAGAGYTF. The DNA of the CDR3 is TGTGCCATCAGTGCAGGGGCAGGCTACACCTTC.

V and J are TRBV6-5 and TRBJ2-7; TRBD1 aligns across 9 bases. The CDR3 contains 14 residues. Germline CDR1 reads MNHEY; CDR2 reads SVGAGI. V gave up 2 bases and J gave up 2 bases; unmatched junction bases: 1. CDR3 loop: CASSYTGGTYEQYF. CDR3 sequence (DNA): TGTGCCAGCAGTTACACAGGGGGCACCTACGAGCAGTACTTC.

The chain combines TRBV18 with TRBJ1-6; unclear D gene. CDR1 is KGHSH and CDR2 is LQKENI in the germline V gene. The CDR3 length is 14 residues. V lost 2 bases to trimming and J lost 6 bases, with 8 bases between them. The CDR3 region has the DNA TGTGCCAGCTCACCAGAGGGCCGTAATTCACCCCTCCACTTT. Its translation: CASSPEGRNSPLHF.

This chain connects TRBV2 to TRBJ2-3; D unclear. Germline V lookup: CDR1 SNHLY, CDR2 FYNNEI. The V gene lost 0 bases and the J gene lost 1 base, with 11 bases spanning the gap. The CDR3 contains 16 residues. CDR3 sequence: CASSEARVPGTDTQYF. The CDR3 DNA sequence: TGTGCCAGCAGTGAAGCTAGGGTCCCGGGCACAGATACGCAGTATTTT. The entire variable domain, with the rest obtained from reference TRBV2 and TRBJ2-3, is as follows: EPEVTQTPSHQVTQMGQEVILRCVPISNHLYFYWYRQILGQKVEFLVSFYNNEISEKSEIFDDQFSVERPDGSNFTLKIRSTKLEDSAMYFCASSEARVPGTDTQYFGPGTRLTVL.

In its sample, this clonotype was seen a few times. CDR3 in DNA: TGTGCCAGCACCCCAAGGGACAGGGATAATTCACCCCTCCACTTT. It translates to CASTPRDRDNSPLHF. The chain links TRBV3-1 to TRBJ1-6; 9 bases line up with TRBD1. Germline V gene lookup returns CDR1 LGHDT and CDR2 YNNKEL (reference sequence). Unmatched junction bases numbered 6, after V lost 7 bases and J lost 5 bases. This CDR3 has 15 residues.

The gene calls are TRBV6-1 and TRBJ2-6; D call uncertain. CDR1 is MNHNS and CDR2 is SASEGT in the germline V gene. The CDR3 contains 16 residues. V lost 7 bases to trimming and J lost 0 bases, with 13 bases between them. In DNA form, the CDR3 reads TGTGCCAGCATTCAAAATCAGTTCTCTGGGGCCAACGTCCTGACTTTC. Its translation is CASIQNQFSGANVLTF.